These 30 T cell receptor beta chains came from one sample sequenced in a study of cytomegalovirus exposure and HLA in healthy donors. The PCR ran on 60 Vbeta and 13 Jbeta primers. Data came from immunoSEQ multiplex PCR; TCRdb stores just in-frame clones and leaves some out. The sample carries some 110,000 clones, around two thirds recorded once. Source material: PBMCs. These receptor sequences come from a woman aged 40-49 years in good health and CMV-seropositive.

The chain uses TRBV5-4 and TRBJ2-7; 9 nucleotides line up with TRBD2. Germline CDR1 reads SGHNT; CDR2 reads YYREEE (reference sequence). The CDR3 sequence is 14 residues long. The trim removed 4 bases at V and 4 bases at J, leaving 6 bases unmatched. CDR3 DNA: TGTGCCAGCAGCGGTAGCGGGAGAATTTACGAGCAGTACTTC. Protein product: CASSGSGRIYEQYF.

This chain joins TRBV4-3 and TRBJ2-1, with D perhaps TRBD2 (5 bases). The CDR3 is made up of 15 amino acids. Germline V gene lookup returns CDR1 LGHNA and CDR2 YSLEER. Trimming stripped 4 bases from V and 5 bases from J, with 15 bases between. The CDR3 loop is CASSPQFGRDNEQFF. In nucleotides, the CDR3 is TGCGCCAGCAGCCCCCAGTTTGGGCGGGACAATGAGCAGTTCTTC.

The chain links TRBV27 to TRBJ1-5, with D tentatively TRBD1 (5 bases). Germline V gives CDR1 MNHEY, CDR2 SMNVEV (reference sequence). V was cut by 2 bases and J by 4 bases, with 18 bases left in between. The CDR3 is 17 amino acids. The CDR3 sequence: CASSLRPVRQQNQPQHF. DNA for the CDR3: TGTGCCAGCAGTTTACGACCCGTTCGACAGCAGAATCAGCCCCAGCATTTT.

This chain joins TRBV29-1 and TRBJ2-1, with 8 bases matching TRBD2. V was pared by 4 bases and J by 2 bases, with 10 bases of the junction left unmatched. This CDR3 is built from 16 residues. Germline loops: CDR1 SQVTM, CDR2 ANQGSEA. In DNA, the CDR3 is TGCAGCGTTGTGGGCCTGAGCGGGAGTACCTACAATGAGCAGTTCTTC. Protein product: CSVVGLSGSTYNEQFF.

The V gene is TRBV7-8, the J gene TRBJ1-1; 7 positions agree with TRBD1. Trimming cost V 5 bases and J 1 base; bases outside gene matches: 16. CDR3 size: 18 residues. The germline V gene has CDR1 SGHVS and CDR2 FQNEAQ. As DNA, the CDR3 is TGTGCCAGCAGCATAGGACAGGTCCTAAGAATCAAGAACACTGAAGCTTTCTTT. As protein: CASSIGQVLRIKNTEAFF.

This clone appeared a few times. The chain couples TRBV30 to TRBJ2-6; possibly TRBD1 for D (6 bases). Looked up from germline, CDR1 is GTSNPN and CDR2 is SVGIG (reference sequence). CDR3 length equals 16 residues. Trimming took off 5 bases at V and 0 bases at J, with 14 bases between the two ends. CDR3 in amino acids: CAWGKGQGSGANVLTF. CDR3 nucleotides: TGTGCCTGGGGGAAGGGACAAGGCTCTGGGGCCAACGTCCTGACTTTC.

The CDR3 region has the DNA TGTGCCAGCAGCCAAGATAGCGGTCGGGGTCATGAAAAACTGTTTTTT. Translating it yields CASSQDSGRGHEKLFF. This chain connects TRBV14 to TRBJ1-4, with no clear D. Trimming removed 0 bases at V and 6 bases at J, with 14 bases between. CDR1 is SGHDN and CDR2 is FVKESK in the germline V gene. The CDR3 totals 16 residues. Based on the CDR3 plus reference TRBV14 and TRBJ1-4, the full variable domain is EAGVTQFPSHSVIEKGQTVTLRCDPISGHDNLYWYRRVMGKEIKFLLHFVKESKQDESGMPNNRFLAERTGGTYSTLKVQPAELEDSGVYFCASSQDSGRGHEKLFFGSGTQLSVL.

This chain joins TRBV7-2 and TRBJ1-4; TRBD1 might be the D (5 bases). Trimming pared 5 bases from V and 0 bases from J, leaving 10 bases between. Looked up from germline, CDR1 is SGHTA and CDR2 is FQGNSA. This CDR3 has 15 residues. The CDR3 DNA is TGTGCCAGCAGCCCTCAGGGATCAACTAATGAAAAACTGTTTTTT. Protein sequence: CASSPQGSTNEKLFF.

The CDR3 is CASRYSNQPQHF. The DNA of the CDR3 is TGTGCCAGTAGATATAGCAATCAGCCCCAGCATTTT. The V and J genes are TRBV19 and TRBJ1-5; D is undetermined. The CDR3 loop spans 12 amino acids. CDR1 is LNHDA and CDR2 is SQIVND in the germline V gene (reference sequence). Trimming took off 6 bases at V and 0 bases at J, with 3 bases between the two ends. The whole variable domain, remainder taken from reference TRBV19 and TRBJ1-5, is DGGITQSPKYLFRKEGQNVTLSCEQNLNHDAMYWYRQDPGQGLRLIYYSQIVNDFQKGDIAEGYSVSREKKESFPLTVTSAQKNPTAFYLCASRYSNQPQHFGDGTRLSIL.

V usage is TRBV27 and J usage is TRBJ2-3, with 7 bases matching TRBD2. Germline CDR1 is MNHEY and CDR2 is SMNVEV (reference sequence). J lost 3 bases, V lost 5 bases, and 11 bases had no gene match. The CDR3 is 16 residues long. CDR3 loop: CASSPRPGRVTDTQYF. As DNA, the CDR3 is TGTGCCAGCAGTCCTCGACCAGGGAGGGTGACAGATACGCAGTATTTT.

The V call is TRBV7-2, the J call TRBJ1-2; 10 bases are a match to TRBD1. J lost 7 bases, V lost 5 bases, and 7 bases had no gene match. The germline V gene encodes CDR1 SGHTA and CDR2 FQGNSA. The CDR3 totals 14 residues. The CDR3 sequence is CASSPPGQGSGYTF. The CDR3 DNA is TGTGCCAGCAGCCCTCCGGGACAGGGGTCTGGCTACACCTTC.

This clone was found a few times. The chain carries TRBV5-4 and TRBJ2-1; the match to TRBD1 covers 7 bases. CDR3 length equals 14 residues. V gave up 5 bases and J gave up 5 bases; unmatched junction bases: 7. Germline V lookup: CDR1 SGHNT, CDR2 YYREEE (reference sequence). CDR3 DNA: TGTGCCAGCAGACCCCAGACAGGGAACAATGAGCAGTTCTTC. This codes for CASRPQTGNNEQFF.

The chain employs TRBV6-1 and TRBJ1-1; D is unresolved. The germline V gene has CDR1 MNHNS and CDR2 SASEGT. With 2 bases removed from V and 5 bases from J, the gap between germline ends came to 12 bases. The CDR3 totals 14 residues. The CDR3 coding sequence is TGTGCCAGCAGTGAAATGGAGGGAATAACTGAAGCTTTCTTT. Protein product: CASSEMEGITEAFF.

The chain links TRBV5-1 to TRBJ2-1; a possible D gene is TRBD1 (6 bases). Per germline, CDR1 SGHRS and CDR2 YFSETQ. The CDR3 loop spans 16 amino acids. V was clipped by 4 bases and J by 3 bases, with 17 bases between them. The CDR3 here is CASSTHRDPVYNEQFF. CDR3 bases: TGCGCCAGCAGCACCCACAGGGACCCGGTCTACAATGAGCAGTTCTTC.

The chain employs TRBV12-5 and TRBJ1-2; 10 positions match TRBD1. Per the germline V gene, CDR1 is LGHNT and CDR2 is FRNRAP. This CDR3 region has 15 residues. After removal of 5 bases from V and 6 bases from J, the junction contained 9 bases not matched to a gene. In DNA, the CDR3 is TGTGCTAGTGGTCCAATTCCCGGGACAGGGGATGGCTACACCTTC. Encoded protein: CASGPIPGTGDGYTF.

This clone was counted a single time. This sequence joins TRBV5-4 and TRBJ1-2; 10 nucleotides match TRBD1. The germline CDR1 and CDR2 sequences are SGHNT and YYREEE (reference sequence). The CDR3 loop spans 14 amino acids. V dropped 0 bases and J dropped 9; count of bases not matched to a gene: 5. CDR3 residues: CASSLEGQGSRYTF. DNA of the CDR3: TGTGCCAGCAGCTTGGAGGGACAGGGGAGTCGCTACACCTTC.

V gene TRBV25-1 combines with J gene TRBJ1-2, with 8 bases fitting TRBD1. The CDR3 is made up of 13 amino acids. Germline trimming cut 9 bases from V and 8 bases from J; bases unmatched to any gene: 11. The germline gives CDR1 MGHDK, CDR2 SYGVNS. In DNA form, the CDR3 reads TGTGCCAGTGCCCTCCAGGGGGCGAGCGGCTACACCTTC. Translating gives CASALQGASGYTF.

The chain uses TRBV25-1 and TRBJ1-1; 7 nucleotides match TRBD1. CDR1 is MGHDK, CDR2 SYGVNS, per germline. The CDR3 is made up of 15 amino acids. The V segment lost 8 bases and the J segment 2 bases; nucleotides outside the gene matches: 11. CDR3 in amino acids: CASAPSGGGNTEAFF. In nucleotides, the CDR3 is TGTGCCAGCGCCCCGTCAGGGGGAGGAAACACTGAAGCTTTCTTT.

This clone was recorded a few times. CDR3 protein: CASSRQGSSYEQYF. For the CDR3, the DNA is TGTGCCAGCAGTCGCCAGGGGTCTTCCTACGAGCAGTACTTC. The genes are TRBV7-9 and TRBJ2-7, with D maybe TRBD1 (6 bases). The V gene's germline CDR1 is SEHNR and CDR2 FQNEAQ (reference sequence). Trimming took 6 bases from V and 1 from J, leaving 13 bases between them. The length of the CDR3 is 14 residues. Filled out from reference TRBV7-9 and TRBJ2-7, the complete variable domain reads DTGVSQNPRHKITKRGQNVTFRCDPISEHNRLYWYRQTLGQGPEFLTYFQNEAQLEKSRLLSDRFSAERPKGSFSTLEIQRTEQGDSAMYLCASSRQGSSYEQYFGPGTRLTVT.

This chain links TRBV4-1 with TRBJ2-7, with 13 bases identical to TRBD2. V shed 3 bases, J shed 9 bases, and the junction held 14 bases outside the gene matches. In germline, CDR1 is MGHRA, CDR2 YSYEKL. The CDR3 consists of 17 residues. The DNA for the CDR3 is TGCGCCAGCAGCCAGCCCGGACTAGCGGGAGACTTCAACGGGCAGTACTTC. It specifies CASSQPGLAGDFNGQYF.

In this sample, this clone turned up a few times. This chain uses TRBV7-8 with TRBJ2-7; 9 bases agree with TRBD2. Germline V gives CDR1 SGHVS, CDR2 FQNEAQ. The CDR3 contains 14 residues. J lost 7 bases, V lost 2 bases, and 6 bases had no gene match. The CDR3 protein is CASSLLAGIGEQYF. The CDR3 DNA is TGTGCCAGCAGCTTACTAGCGGGAATAGGGGAGCAGTACTTC. The full variable domain, with the rest looked up from reference TRBV7-8 and TRBJ2-7, is GAGVSQSPRYKVAKRGQDVALRCDPISGHVSLFWYQQALGQGPEFLTYFQNEAQLDKSGLPSDRFFAERPEGSVSTLKIQRTQQEDSAVYLCASSLLAGIGEQYFGPGTRLTVT.

The CDR3 here is CASSQDPGGLMASGNTIYF. CDR3 sequence (DNA): TGCGCCAGCAGCCAAGATCCCGGGGGACTAATGGCCTCTGGAAACACCATATATTTT. This chain joins TRBV4-1 and TRBJ1-3; maybe TRBD1 (5 bases). Trimming cost V 0 bases and J 0 bases, with 18 bases left between them. Germline CDR1 is MGHRA and CDR2 is YSYEKL. The CDR3 is 19 amino acids.

The rearrangement joins TRBV1 to TRBJ2-1; the D call of TRBD2 is as the table states it, not checked on the DNA. TRBV1 is a recognized pseudogene. The CDR3 has 16 amino acids. CDR3 protein: CTSSHLLAEAYNEQFF. CDR3 bases: TGCACCAGCAGCCATCTCCTAGCGGAGGCCTACAATGAGCAGTTCTTC.

In its sample, this clone was seen a few times. The rearrangement uses TRBV11-2 and TRBJ2-2, with 11 bases aligning to TRBD2. The V segment lost 4 bases and the J segment 9 bases; nucleotides outside the gene matches: 16. Germline assignment: CDR1 SGHAT and CDR2 FQNNGV. The CDR3 has 18 residues. CDR3 bases: TGTGCCAGCAGCTCCCTTATCACTAGCGGGAGTCTTGGTAGGGAGCTGTTTTTT. This translates into CASSSLITSGSLGRELFF.

The chain joins TRBV5-5 to TRBJ2-5; D gene unclear. The CDR3 is made up of 14 amino acids. CDR1 SGHKS and CDR2 YYEKEE come from the germline V gene (reference sequence). Trimming took off 0 bases at V and 1 base at J, with 7 bases between the two ends. In DNA, the CDR3 is TGTGCCAGCAGCTTGGTCGGTACCCAAGAGACCCAGTACTTC. This translates into CASSLVGTQETQYF.

This chain joins TRBV7-3 and TRBJ2-3, with TRBD2 identical over 9 bases. The CDR3 has 16 amino acids. CDR1 and CDR2 (germline): SGHTA, FQGTGA. V was pared by 4 bases and J by 0 bases, with 5 bases of the junction left unmatched. CDR3 sequence reads: CASSSIAGVSTDTQYF. CDR3 in DNA: TGTGCCAGCAGCTCTATAGCGGGAGTAAGCACAGATACGCAGTATTTT.

V and J are TRBV28 and TRBJ1-1; 9 positions match TRBD1. From germline, CDR1 is MDHEN and CDR2 SYDVKM. The CDR3 has 13 amino acids. V lost 5 bases and J lost 4; bases outside the gene matches: 2. CDR3 sequence reads: CASSTGGTTEAFF. The CDR3 nucleotides are TGTGCCAGCAGTACAGGGGGCACCACTGAAGCTTTCTTT.

The chain recombines TRBV27 with TRBJ2-7; 9 bases map to TRBD1. The V gene end was trimmed by 5 bases and the J gene end by 9 bases; junction bases not matched to a gene: 17. The germline V gene encodes CDR1 MNHEY and CDR2 SMNVEV (reference sequence). The CDR3 contains 16 residues. CDR3 amino acids: CASSASSTGGGRGQYF. The CDR3 region has the DNA TGTGCCAGCAGTGCGTCTTCAACAGGGGGCGGGCGAGGGCAGTACTTC.

This chain links TRBV11-2 with TRBJ2-7; TRBD2 aligns across 9 bases. CDR1 is SGHAT, CDR2 FQNNGV, per germline. The V and J ends lost 6 bases and 2 bases, in that order; junction bases with no gene match: 8. CDR3 length equals 15 residues. CDR3: CASRHGLAQPYEQYF. Here the CDR3 DNA reads TGTGCCAGCAGACACGGACTAGCGCAGCCCTACGAGCAGTACTTC.

Concerning this clone itself: Other nucleotide sequences in the sample specify the same CDR3. This CDR3 reads CASSLGYRGSTDTQYF. The DNA of the CDR3 is TGCGCCAGCAGCTTGGGGTACAGGGGGAGCACAGATACGCAGTATTTT. J is TRBJ2-3 and V is TRBV5-1; 8 nucleotides match TRBD1. Germline V gives CDR1 SGHRS, CDR2 YFSETQ. The CDR3 totals 16 residues. V dropped 0 bases and J dropped 0; count of bases not matched to a gene: 3. The whole variable domain, remainder taken from reference TRBV5-1 and TRBJ2-3, is KAGVTQTPRYLIKTRGQQVTLSCSPISGHRSVSWYQQTPGQGLQFLFEYFSETQRNKGNFPGRFSGRQFSNSRSEMNVSTLELGDSALYLCASSLGYRGSTDTQYFGPGTRLTVL.